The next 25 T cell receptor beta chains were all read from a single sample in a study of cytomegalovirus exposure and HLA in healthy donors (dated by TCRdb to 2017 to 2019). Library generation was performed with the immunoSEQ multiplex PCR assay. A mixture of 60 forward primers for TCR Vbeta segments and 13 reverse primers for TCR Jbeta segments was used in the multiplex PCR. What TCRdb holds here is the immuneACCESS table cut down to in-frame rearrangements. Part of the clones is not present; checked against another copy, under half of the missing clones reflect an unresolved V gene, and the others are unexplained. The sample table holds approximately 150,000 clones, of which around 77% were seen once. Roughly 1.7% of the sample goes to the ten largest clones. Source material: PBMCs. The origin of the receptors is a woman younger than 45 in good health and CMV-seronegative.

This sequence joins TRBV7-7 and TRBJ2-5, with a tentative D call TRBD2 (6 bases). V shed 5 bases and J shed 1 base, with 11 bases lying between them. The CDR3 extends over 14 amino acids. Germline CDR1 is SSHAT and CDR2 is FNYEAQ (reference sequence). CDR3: CASSRRRGQETQYF. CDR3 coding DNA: TGTGCCAGCAGCCGGCGGCGGGGCCAAGAGACCCAGTACTTC.

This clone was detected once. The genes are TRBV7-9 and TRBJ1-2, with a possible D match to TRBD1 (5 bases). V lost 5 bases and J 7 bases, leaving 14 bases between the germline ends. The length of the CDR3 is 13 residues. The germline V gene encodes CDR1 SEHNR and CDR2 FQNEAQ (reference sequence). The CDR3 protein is CASSPGNSLGYTF. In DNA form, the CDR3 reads TGTGCCAGCAGCCCAGGGAATTCGCTTGGCTACACCTTC.

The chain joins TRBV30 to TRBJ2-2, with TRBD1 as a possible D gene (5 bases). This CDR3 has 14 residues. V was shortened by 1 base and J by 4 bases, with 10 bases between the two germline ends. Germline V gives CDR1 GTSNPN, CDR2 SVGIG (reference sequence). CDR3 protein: CAWSGRAATGELFF. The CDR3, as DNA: TGTGCCTGGAGTGGCAGGGCTGCCACCGGGGAGCTGTTTTTT. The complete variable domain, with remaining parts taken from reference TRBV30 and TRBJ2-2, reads SQTIHQWPATLVQPVGSPLSLECTVEGTSNPNLYWYRQAAGRGLQLLFYSVGIGQISSEVPQNLSASRPQDRQFILSSKKLLLSDSGFYLCAWSGRAATGELFFGEGSRLTVL.

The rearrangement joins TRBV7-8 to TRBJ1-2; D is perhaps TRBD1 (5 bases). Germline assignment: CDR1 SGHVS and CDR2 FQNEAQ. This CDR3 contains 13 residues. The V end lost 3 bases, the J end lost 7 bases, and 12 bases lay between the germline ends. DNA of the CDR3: TGTGCCAGCAGCTTTGGGCAGCAGGGTGGCTACACCTTC. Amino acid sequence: CASSFGQQGGYTF.

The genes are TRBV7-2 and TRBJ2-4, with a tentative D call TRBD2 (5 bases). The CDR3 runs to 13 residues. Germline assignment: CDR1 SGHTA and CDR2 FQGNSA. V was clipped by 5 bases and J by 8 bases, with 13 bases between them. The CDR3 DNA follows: TGTGCCAGCAGCCTACAGATTAGCGACATTCAGTACTTC. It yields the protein CASSLQISDIQYF.

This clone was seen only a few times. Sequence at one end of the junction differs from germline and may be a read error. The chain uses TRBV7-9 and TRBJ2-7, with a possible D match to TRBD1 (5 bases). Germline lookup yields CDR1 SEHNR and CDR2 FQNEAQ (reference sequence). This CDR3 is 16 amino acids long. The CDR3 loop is CSSSLVGRDDWHEQYF. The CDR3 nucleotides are TGTTCCAGCAGCTTAGTTGGCAGGGATGATTGGCACGAGCAGTACTTC.

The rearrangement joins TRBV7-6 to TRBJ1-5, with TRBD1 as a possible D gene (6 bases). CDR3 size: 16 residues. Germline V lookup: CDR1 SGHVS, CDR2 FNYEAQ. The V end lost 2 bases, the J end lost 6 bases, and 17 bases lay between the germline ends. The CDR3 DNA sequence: TGTGCCAGCAGCTTAAAGGGGGTAGGGGGACCTCAGCCCCAGCATTTT. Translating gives CASSLKGVGGPQPQHF.

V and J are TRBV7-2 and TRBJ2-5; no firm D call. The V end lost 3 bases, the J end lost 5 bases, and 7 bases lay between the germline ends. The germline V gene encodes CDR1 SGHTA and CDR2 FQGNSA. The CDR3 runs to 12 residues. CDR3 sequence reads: CASSFYSETQYF. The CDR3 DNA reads TGTGCCAGCAGCTTTTATAGCGAGACCCAGTACTTC.

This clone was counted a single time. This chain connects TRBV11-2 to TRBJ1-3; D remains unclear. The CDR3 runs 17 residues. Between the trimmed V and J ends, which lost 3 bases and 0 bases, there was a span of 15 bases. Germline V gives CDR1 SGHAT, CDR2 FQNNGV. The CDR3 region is CASSFALRRISGNTIYF. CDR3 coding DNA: TGTGCCAGCAGCTTCGCATTGCGGCGAATCTCTGGAAACACCATATATTTT.

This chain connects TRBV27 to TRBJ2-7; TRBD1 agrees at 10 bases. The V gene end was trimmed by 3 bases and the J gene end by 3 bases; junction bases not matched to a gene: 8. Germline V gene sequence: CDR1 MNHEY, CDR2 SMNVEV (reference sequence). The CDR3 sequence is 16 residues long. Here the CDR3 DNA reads TGTGCCAGCAGTTTGGGACCGGGACAGGGGTACTACGAGCAGTACTTC. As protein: CASSLGPGQGYYEQYF.

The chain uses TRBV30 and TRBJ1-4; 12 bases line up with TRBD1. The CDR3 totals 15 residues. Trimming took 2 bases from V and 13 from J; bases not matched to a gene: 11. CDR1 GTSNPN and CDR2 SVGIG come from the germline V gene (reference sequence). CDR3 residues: CAWSFWGQGAARLFF. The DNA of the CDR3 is TGTGCCTGGAGTTTTTGGGGACAGGGGGCGGCCAGACTGTTTTTT. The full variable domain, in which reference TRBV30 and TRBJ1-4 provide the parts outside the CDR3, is SQTIHQWPATLVQPVGSPLSLECTVEGTSNPNLYWYRQAAGRGLQLLFYSVGIGQISSEVPQNLSASRPQDRQFILSSKKLLLSDSGFYLCAWSFWGQGAARLFFGSGTQLSVL.

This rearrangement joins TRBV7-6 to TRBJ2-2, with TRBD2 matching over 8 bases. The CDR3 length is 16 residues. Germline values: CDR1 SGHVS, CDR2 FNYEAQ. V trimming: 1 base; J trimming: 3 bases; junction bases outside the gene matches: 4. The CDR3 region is CASSLGGGSYTGELFF. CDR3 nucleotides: TGTGCCAGCAGCTTAGGCGGGGGGTCGTACACCGGGGAGCTGTTTTTT.

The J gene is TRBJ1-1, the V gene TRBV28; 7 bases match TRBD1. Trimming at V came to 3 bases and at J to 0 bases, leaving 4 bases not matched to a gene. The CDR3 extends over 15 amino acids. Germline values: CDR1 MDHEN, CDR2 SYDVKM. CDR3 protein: CASSFRQGMNTEAFF. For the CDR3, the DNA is TGTGCCAGCAGTTTCCGACAGGGCATGAACACTGAAGCTTTCTTT.

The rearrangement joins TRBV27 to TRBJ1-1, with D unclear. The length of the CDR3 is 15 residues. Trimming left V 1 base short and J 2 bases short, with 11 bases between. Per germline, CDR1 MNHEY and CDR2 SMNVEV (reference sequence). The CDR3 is CASSLWANTNTEAFF. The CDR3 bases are TGTGCCAGCAGTTTATGGGCCAATACAAACACTGAAGCTTTCTTT.

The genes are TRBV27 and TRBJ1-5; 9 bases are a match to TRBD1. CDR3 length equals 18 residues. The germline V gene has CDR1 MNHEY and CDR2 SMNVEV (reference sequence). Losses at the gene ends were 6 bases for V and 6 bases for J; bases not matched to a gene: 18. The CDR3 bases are TGTGCCAGCAGCCCAAATACGATCGGGACAGGGTTAGGTCAGCCCCAGCATTTT. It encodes CASSPNTIGTGLGQPQHF.

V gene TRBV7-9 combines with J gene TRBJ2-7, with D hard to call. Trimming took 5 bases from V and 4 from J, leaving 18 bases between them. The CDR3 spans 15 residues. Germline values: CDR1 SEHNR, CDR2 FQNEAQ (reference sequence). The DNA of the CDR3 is TGTGCCAGCAGCCCAACTTACGGGTCTCCTTACGAGCAGTACTTC. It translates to CASSPTYGSPYEQYF.

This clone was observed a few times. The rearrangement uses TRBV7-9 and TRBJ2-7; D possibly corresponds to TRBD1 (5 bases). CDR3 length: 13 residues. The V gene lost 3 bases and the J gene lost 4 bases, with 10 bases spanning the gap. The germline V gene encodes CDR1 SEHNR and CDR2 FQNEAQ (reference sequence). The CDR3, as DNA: TGTGCCAGCAGCTTGGGGCCCGAATACGAGCAGTACTTC. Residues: CASSLGPEYEQYF.

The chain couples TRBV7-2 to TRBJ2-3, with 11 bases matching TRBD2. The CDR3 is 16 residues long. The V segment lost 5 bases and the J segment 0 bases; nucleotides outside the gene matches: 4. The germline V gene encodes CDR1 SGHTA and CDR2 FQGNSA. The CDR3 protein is CASSGRTSGSTDTQYF. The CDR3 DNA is TGTGCCAGCAGCGGACGGACTAGCGGGAGCACAGATACGCAGTATTTT.

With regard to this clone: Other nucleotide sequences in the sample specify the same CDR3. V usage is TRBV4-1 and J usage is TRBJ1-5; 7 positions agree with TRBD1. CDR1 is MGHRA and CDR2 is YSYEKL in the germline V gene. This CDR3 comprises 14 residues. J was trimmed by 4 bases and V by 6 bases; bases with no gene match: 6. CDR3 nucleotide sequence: TGCGCCAGCAGAGCGACAGGGTTTAATCAGCCCCAGCATTTT. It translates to CASRATGFNQPQHF.

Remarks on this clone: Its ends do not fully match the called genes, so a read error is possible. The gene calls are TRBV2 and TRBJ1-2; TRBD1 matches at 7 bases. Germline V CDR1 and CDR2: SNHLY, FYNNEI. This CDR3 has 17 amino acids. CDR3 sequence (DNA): TGTGCCAGCACAGCCCGACCGACAGGGAACCTACACTATGGCTACCCCTTC. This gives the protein CASTARPTGNLHYGYPF.

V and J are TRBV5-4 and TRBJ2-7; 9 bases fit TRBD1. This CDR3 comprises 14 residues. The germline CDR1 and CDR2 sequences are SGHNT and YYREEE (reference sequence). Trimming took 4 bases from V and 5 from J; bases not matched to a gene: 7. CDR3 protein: CASSGWDRVHEQYF. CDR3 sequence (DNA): TGTGCCAGCAGCGGATGGGACAGGGTACACGAGCAGTACTTC. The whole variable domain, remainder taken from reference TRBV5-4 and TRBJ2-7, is ETGVTQSPTHLIKTRGQQVTLRCSSQSGHNTVSWYQQALGQGPQFIFQYYREEENGRGNFPPRFSGLQFPNYSSELNVNALELDDSALYLCASSGWDRVHEQYFGPGTRLTVT.

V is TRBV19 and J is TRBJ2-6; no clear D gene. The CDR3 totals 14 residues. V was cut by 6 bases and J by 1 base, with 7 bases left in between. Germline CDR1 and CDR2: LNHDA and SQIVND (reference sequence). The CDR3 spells CASSDTSGANVLTF. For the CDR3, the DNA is TGTGCCAGTAGCGACACTTCTGGGGCCAACGTCCTGACTTTC.

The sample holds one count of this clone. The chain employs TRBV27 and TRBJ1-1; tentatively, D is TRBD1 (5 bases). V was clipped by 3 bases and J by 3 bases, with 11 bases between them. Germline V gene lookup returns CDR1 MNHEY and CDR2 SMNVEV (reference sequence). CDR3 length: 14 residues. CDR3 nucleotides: TGTGCCAGCAGTTTCAGGGAAGGGGACACTGAAGCTTTCTTT. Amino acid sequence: CASSFREGDTEAFF.

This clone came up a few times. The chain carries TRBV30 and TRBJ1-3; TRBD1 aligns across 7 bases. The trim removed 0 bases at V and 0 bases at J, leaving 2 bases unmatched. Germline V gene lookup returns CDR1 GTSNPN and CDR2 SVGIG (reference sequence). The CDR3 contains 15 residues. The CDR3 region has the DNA TGTGCCTGGAGTGTCGGACAGGCCTCTGGAAACACCATATATTTT. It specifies CAWSVGQASGNTIYF.

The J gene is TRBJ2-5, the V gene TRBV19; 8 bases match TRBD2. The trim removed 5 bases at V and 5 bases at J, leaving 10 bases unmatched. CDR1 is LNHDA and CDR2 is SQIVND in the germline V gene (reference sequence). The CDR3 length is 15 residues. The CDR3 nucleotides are TGTGCCAGTAGTTTTATGGGACTAGGTTGGGAGACCCAGTACTTC. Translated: CASSFMGLGWETQYF.